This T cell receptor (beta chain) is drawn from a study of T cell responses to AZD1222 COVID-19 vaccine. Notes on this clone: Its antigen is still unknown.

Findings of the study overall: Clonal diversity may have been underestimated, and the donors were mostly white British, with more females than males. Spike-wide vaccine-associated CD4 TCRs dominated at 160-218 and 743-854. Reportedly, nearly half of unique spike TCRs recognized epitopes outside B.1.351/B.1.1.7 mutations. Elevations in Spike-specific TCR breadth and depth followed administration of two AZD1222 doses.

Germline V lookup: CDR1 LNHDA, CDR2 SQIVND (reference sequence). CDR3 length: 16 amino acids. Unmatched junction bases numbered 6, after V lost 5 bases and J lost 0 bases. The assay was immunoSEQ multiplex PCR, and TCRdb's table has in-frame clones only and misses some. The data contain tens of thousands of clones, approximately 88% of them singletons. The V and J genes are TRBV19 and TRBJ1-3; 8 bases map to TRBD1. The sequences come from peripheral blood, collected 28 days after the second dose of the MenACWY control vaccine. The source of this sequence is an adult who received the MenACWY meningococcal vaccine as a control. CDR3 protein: CASSLRTGSSGNTIYF. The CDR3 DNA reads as TGTGCCAGTAGTCTTCGGACAGGGAGCTCTGGAAACACCATATATTTT.